These T cell receptor beta chains were read from a single sample in a study of blood T cell repertoires in COVID-19. Some clones are missing from TCRdb's copy, which holds only in-frame ones; the method was immunoSEQ multiplex PCR. Of 52,000 or so clones listed, over 90% are singletons. The source material was peripheral blood. The receptors shown here come from a woman of 80 years or more with acute or convalescent COVID-19. The CDR3 runs from the conserved cysteine through the conserved F or W. The D gene is left open where the match is weak. Rows give clone size only sometimes, using once, few, many, or a class for an expanded clone.

J | D | size | V | CDR3 | DNA
TRBJ2-7 | . | . | TRBV4-3 | CASSKQIQGPYEQYF | TGCGCCAGCAGCAAGCAGATACAGGGACCCTACGAGCAGTACTTC
TRBJ2-4 | TRBD1 | . | TRBV7-2 | CASSTGTGGAKNIQYF | TGTGCCAGCAGCACCGGGACAGGGGGGGCCAAAAACATTCAGTACTTC
TRBJ1-4 | . | . | TRBV6-1 | CASSEGGINEKLFF | TGTGCCAGCAGTGAAGGGGGCATTAATGAAAAACTGTTTTTT
TRBJ1-4 | . | . | TRBV20-1 | CSASGGANEKLFF | TGCAGTGCTAGTGGCGGGGCTAATGAAAAACTGTTTTTT
TRBJ2-5 | . | . | TRBV12-3/TRBV12-4 | CASSLAEQETQYF | TGTGCCAGCAGTTTAGCGGAGCAAGAGACCCAGTACTTC
TRBJ2-1 | TRBD1 | . | TRBV6-4 | CASSDAGGSRNEQFF | TGTGCCAGCAGTGACGCAGGGGGATCCCGCAATGAGCAGTTCTTC
TRBJ2-7 | TRBD2 | . | TRBV2 | CASNPPSGRYEQYF | TGTGCCAGCAACCCCCCTAGCGGGAGGTACGAGCAGTACTTC
TRBJ1-1 | . | . | TRBV14 | CASSRDSPNTEAFF | TGTGCCAGCAGCCGCGACAGCCCGAACACTGAAGCTTTCTTT
TRBJ2-2 | . | . | TRBV5-4 | CASSLGGQGGAGELFF | TGTGCCAGCAGCTTGGGTGGACAGGGAGGGGCCGGGGAGCTGTTTTTT
TRBJ2-3 | . | . | TRBV7-3 | CASSLTQFPDTQYF | TGTGCCAGCAGCTTAACTCAGTTTCCGGATACGCAGTATTTT
TRBJ2-7 | TRBD2 | . | TRBV4-3 | CASSQDRTSGPYEQYF | TGCGCCAGCAGCCAAGATAGGACTAGCGGACCTTACGAGCAGTACTTC
TRBJ2-7 | TRBD2 | . | TRBV4-3 | CASSQDRTSGRAEQYF | TGCGCCAGCAGCCAAGATCGTACTAGCGGGAGGGCCGAGCAGTACTTC
TRBJ2-3 | TRBD2 | . | TRBV7-2 | CASSPGLAGRADTQYF | TGTGCCAGCAGCCCGGGACTAGCGGGAAGGGCAGATACGCAGTATTTT
TRBJ2-2 | TRBD2 | . | TRBV18 | CASSPRERGPNTGELFF | TGTGCCAGCTCACCCCGCGAGCGGGGCCCGAACACCGGGGAGCTGTTTTTT
TRBJ2-2 | TRBD1 | . | TRBV4-1 | CASSQEGSGQGTPLFF | TGCGCCAGCAGCCAAGAAGGGTCAGGACAGGGTACGCCGCTGTTTTTT
TRBJ2-1 | TRBD2 | once | TRBV7-2 | CASSPTGTSGGNEQFF | TGTGCCAGCAGCCCCACCGGGACTAGCGGCGGCAATGAGCAGTTCTTC
TRBJ2-1 | TRBD2 | . | TRBV18 | CASSPITSGRGYNEQFF | TGTGCCAGCTCACCAATAACTAGCGGACGAGGATACAATGAGCAGTTCTTC
TRBJ2-5 | . | . | TRBV5-1 | CASSSMAGEGETQYF | TGCGCCAGCAGCTCGATGGCAGGGGAGGGGGAGACCCAGTACTTC
TRBJ1-5 | TRBD1 | . | TRBV6-2/TRBV6-3 | CASSPQIQGDSNQPQHF | TGTGCCAGCAGCCCCCAGATACAGGGGGATAGCAATCAGCCCCAGCATTTT
TRBJ2-2 | TRBD2 | once | TRBV19 | CASTQGGTSGTVNTGELFF | TGTGCCAGTACTCAGGGGGGAACTAGCGGGACTGTGAACACCGGGGAGCTGTTTTTT
TRBJ1-6 | TRBD1 | . | TRBV4-2 | CASSQEFQDRSLHF | TGTGCCAGCAGCCAAGAATTTCAGGACAGGTCCCTCCACTTT
TRBJ1-6 | . | . | TRBV5-4 | CASSPNGGGTVNSPLHF | TGTGCCAGCAGCCCTAATGGTGGGGGGACCGTAAATTCACCCCTCCACTTT
TRBJ2-2 | . | . | TRBV19 | CASSLSGGSNTGELFF | TGTGCCAGTAGTCTCAGTGGAGGGTCGAACACCGGGGAGCTGTTTTTT
TRBJ1-3 | TRBD1 | . | TRBV9 | CASSPTTGGGPGSGNTIYF | TGTGCCAGCAGCCCAACGACAGGGGGCGGTCCCGGCTCTGGAAACACCATATATTTT
TRBJ2-7 | . | . | TRBV11-3 | CASSLTRGYEQYF | TGTGCCAGCAGCTTAACCAGGGGCTACGAGCAGTACTTC
TRBJ1-2 | TRBD1 | . | TRBV12-3/TRBV12-4 | CASERGRGYGYTF | TGTGCCAGCGAGAGGGGGCGAGGCTATGGCTACACCTTC
TRBJ1-5 | . | . | TRBV6-1 | CASSELRSGSNQPQHF | TGTGCCAGCAGTGAACTTCGGTCAGGAAGCAATCAGCCCCAGCATTTT
TRBJ1-2 | TRBD1 | . | TRBV18 | CASSPPGQGALSNYGYTF | TGTGCCAGCTCACCACCGGGACAGGGGGCCCTTTCTAACTATGGCTACACCTTC
TRBJ1-4 | . | . | TRBV4-1 | CASSQDSPRFDEKLFF | TGCGCCAGCAGCCAAGATTCCCCCCGGTTCGATGAAAAACTGTTTTTT
TRBJ2-7 | TRBD2 | . | TRBV5-5 | CASSEGTILSYEQYF | TGTGCCAGCAGCGAGGGGACTATACTCTCCTACGAGCAGTACTTC
TRBJ2-3 | TRBD2 | . | TRBV10-3 | CAISGTSGRATGTDTQYF | TGTGCCATCAGTGGGACTAGCGGGAGGGCAACTGGCACAGATACGCAGTATTTT
TRBJ2-7 | . | . | TRBV6-5 | CASSPPGSPTYEQYF | TGTGCCAGCAGCCCCCCCGGGAGCCCAACCTACGAGCAGTACTTC
TRBJ2-7 | TRBD1 | . | TRBV30 | CAWTKGTGRSYEQYF | TGTGCCTGGACTAAAGGGACAGGGCGCTCCTACGAGCAGTACTTC
TRBJ1-4 | TRBD1 | . | TRBV29-1 | CSVEKTGTGSEKLFF | TGCAGCGTTGAAAAGACCGGGACAGGGAGTGAAAAACTGTTTTTT
TRBJ2-3 | TRBD2 | . | TRBV18 | CASSPGTSGRLNTQYF | TGTGCCAGCTCACCCGGGACTAGCGGGAGGTTAAATACGCAGTATTTT
TRBJ2-7 | . | . | TRBV6-5 | CASSYSGGKSSYEQYF | TGTGCCAGCAGTTACTCAGGCGGGAAAAGCTCCTACGAGCAGTACTTC
TRBJ2-7 | TRBD2 | . | TRBV6-5 | CATRGLAGPYEQYF | TGTGCCACCAGGGGCCTAGCGGGTCCCTACGAGCAGTACTTC
TRBJ2-3 | . | . | TRBV20-1 | CSASLGGLAASTDTQYF | TGCAGTGCTAGTCTCGGGGGGCTAGCGGCCTCCACAGATACGCAGTATTTT
TRBJ2-1 | TRBD2 | . | TRBV11-1 | CASSFRSGGPHEQFF | TGTGCCAGCAGCTTTCGATCGGGAGGGCCCCATGAGCAGTTCTTC
TRBJ2-1 | . | . | TRBV7-9 | CASSLDGSVYNEQFF | TGTGCCAGCAGCTTAGACGGTAGCGTCTACAATGAGCAGTTCTTC
TRBJ2-1 | TRBD2 | . | TRBV13 | CASSTTSGIYNEQFF | TGTGCCAGCAGCACGACTAGCGGGATCTACAATGAGCAGTTCTTC
TRBJ2-2 | TRBD1 | . | TRBV18 | CASSRDRVANTGELFF | TGTGCCAGCTCACGGGACAGGGTTGCGAACACCGGGGAGCTGTTTTTT
TRBJ1-4 | . | . | TRBV20-1 | CSAFNEKLFF | TGCAGTGCCTTTAATGAAAAACTGTTTTTT
TRBJ2-1 | . | once | TRBV9 | CASSVESAPRNEQFF | TGTGCCAGCAGCGTAGAAAGCGCCCCGCGAAACGAGCAGTTCTTC
TRBJ1-3 | . | . | TRBV5-4 | CASSAHQGSPGNTIYF | TGTGCCAGCAGCGCACACCAGGGAAGCCCTGGAAACACCATATATTTT
TRBJ1-2 | . | . | TRBV6-5 | CASSYSVENYGYTF | TGTGCCAGCAGTTACTCGGTAGAGAACTATGGCTACACCTTC
TRBJ2-1 | TRBD1 | . | TRBV7-9 | CASSRPFTGGRESYNEQFF | TGTGCCAGCAGCCGGCCTTTTACAGGGGGCCGGGAGTCCTACAATGAGCAGTTCTTC
TRBJ1-2 | . | . | TRBV30 | CAWSVGSRGNYGYTF | TGTGCCTGGAGTGTTGGGAGCAGGGGAAACTATGGCTACACCTTC
TRBJ2-2 | TRBD2 | . | TRBV7-3 | CASSFDKPGLAGEIGELFF | TGTGCCAGCAGCTTCGATAAACCCGGACTAGCGGGAGAAATCGGGGAGCTGTTTTTT
TRBJ2-4 | TRBD2 | . | TRBV4-3 | CASSQEASGAAPAKNIQYF | TGCGCCAGCAGCCAAGAGGCTAGCGGGGCCGCACCGGCCAAAAACATTCAGTACTTC
TRBJ2-1 | . | . | TRBV5-1 | CASSLAFSSSPAGEQFF | TGCGCCAGCAGCTTGGCGTTTTCTTCATCCCCAGCAGGTGAGCAGTTCTTC
TRBJ1-1 | TRBD1 | . | TRBV29-1 | CSVRRMTGGTEAFF | TGCAGCGTCCGCAGAATGACAGGGGGCACTGAAGCTTTCTTT
TRBJ2-1 | . | . | TRBV3-1/TRBV3-2 | CASSSGLGPPLF | TGTGCCAGCAGCTCGGGACTGGGGCCGCCTCTCTTC
TRBJ2-1 | TRBD2 | . | TRBV5-1 | CASSLGPQRGENEQFF | TGCGCCAGCAGCTTGGGGCCTCAGCGGGGGGAAAATGAGCAGTTCTTC
TRBJ2-6 | . | . | TRBV6-2/TRBV6-3 | CASSYPVGSGANVLTF | TGTGCCAGCAGTTATCCGGTCGGGTCTGGGGCCAACGTCCTGACTTTC
TRBJ1-4 | . | . | TRBV7-9 | CASSLGQGGTNEKLFF | TGTGCCAGCAGCCTAGGGCAGGGTGGGACTAATGAAAAACTGTTTTTT
TRBJ1-1 | . | . | TRBV9 | CASSVGGGGTEAFF | TGTGCCAGCAGCGTAGGTGGGGGGGGCACTGAAGCTTTCTTT